This TCR beta chain derives from a study of T cell responses to AZD1222 COVID-19 vaccine. Whole-study findings and limits: Donors were mostly white British, more females; clonal diversity possibly underestimated.

Repertoires were generated with immunoSEQ multiplex PCR, while TCRdb's copy carries only in-frame clones and drops some. The data hold 59,000 or so clones, with about 80% observed a single time. The germline CDR1 and CDR2 sequences are MGHDK and SYGVNS. This CDR3 spans 14 amino acids. The V end lost 3 bases, the J end lost 5 bases, and 13 bases lay between the germline ends. On this clone itself: The antigen remains unidentified.

The chain combines TRBV25-1 with TRBJ1-1, with no clear D. Sequencing used peripheral blood, obtained on day 0 of AZD1222 vaccination. The receptor's source is an adult in good health. This chain's CDR3 is CASSDPRLRTEAFF. For the CDR3, the DNA is TGTGCCAGCAGTGACCCCCGGTTGCGGACTGAAGCTTTCTTT.